This T cell receptor beta chain was sequenced in a study of human T cells and chemical hapten exposure. Each cDNA molecule in the library carried unique molecular identifiers. MiXCR, applied by TCRdb to the RACE reads, yields one record per CDR3 protein. This repertoire shows roughly 180,000 distinct CDR3 sequences, approximately 20% found once; its top ten account for approximately 6.7%. A remark on this clonotype: As yet, its antigen is unknown.

Time point here: patch test 1, 2 weeks after DPC sensitization. The treatment is: therapeutic diphenylcyclopropenone sensitization with weekly scalp DPC. Total RNA was extracted from unfractionated whole blood. Germline CDR1 MNHNS, CDR2 SASEGT. This CDR3 is built from 15 residues. V shed 2 bases and J shed 4 bases, with 12 bases lying between them. Study-level points and caveats: Since the donors had alopecia, their immune response may not be the same as that of healthy people.

The chain uses TRBV6-1 and TRBJ1-3; D is perhaps TRBD1 (5 bases). This TCR was recovered from a woman aged 45-65 years with alopecia areata. Some clones in this sample may be carry-over from other donors' samples. Sequenced here: whole blood, sampled in connection with sensitization to the hapten diphenylcyclopropenone (DPC). The CDR3, as DNA: TGTGCCAGCAGTGAATGGGAGGGACTCGGAAACACCATATATTTT. It translates to CASSEWEGLGNTIYF.